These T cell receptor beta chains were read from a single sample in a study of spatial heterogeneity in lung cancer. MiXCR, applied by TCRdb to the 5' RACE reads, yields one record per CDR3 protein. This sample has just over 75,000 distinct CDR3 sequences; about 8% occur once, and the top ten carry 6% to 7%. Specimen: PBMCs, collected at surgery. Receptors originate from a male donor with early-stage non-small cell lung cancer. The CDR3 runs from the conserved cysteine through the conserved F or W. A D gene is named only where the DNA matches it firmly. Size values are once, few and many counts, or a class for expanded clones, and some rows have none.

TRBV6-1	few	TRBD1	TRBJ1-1	CASSEPISGQTNTEAFF	TGTGCCAGCAGTGAACCCATTTCGGGACAGACGAACACTGAAGCTTTCTTT
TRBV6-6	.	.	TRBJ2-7	CASSYSRAEQYF	TGTGCCAGCAGTTATTCGAGGGCCGAGCAGTACTTC
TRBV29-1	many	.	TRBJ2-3	CSVGGLQEPGTDTQYF	TGCAGCGTTGGAGGCCTCCAAGAACCTGGCACAGATACGCAGTATTTT
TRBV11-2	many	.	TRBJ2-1	CASSPGTFAYNEQFF	TGTGCCAGCAGCCCGGGGACTTTCGCCTACAATGAGCAGTTCTTC
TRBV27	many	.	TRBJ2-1	CASSLSFGEATHEQFF	TGTGCCAGCAGTCTCTCCTTCGGGGAGGCAACCCATGAGCAGTTCTTC
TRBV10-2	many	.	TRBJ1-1	CASSEIKNTEAFF	TGCGCCAGCAGTGAGATCAAGAACACTGAAGCTTTCTTT
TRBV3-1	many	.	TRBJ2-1	CASSQGPEEQFF	TGTGCCAGCAGCCAAGGCCCGGAGGAGCAGTTCTTC
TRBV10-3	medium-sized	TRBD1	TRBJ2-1	CAISEVGTGDWQFF	TGTGCCATCAGTGAGGTCGGGACAGGGGATTGGCAGTTCTTC
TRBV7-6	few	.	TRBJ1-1	CASSLAPGNTEAFF	TGTGCCAGCAGCTTAGCCCCTGGGAACACTGAAGCTTTCTTT
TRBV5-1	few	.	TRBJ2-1	CASSPPRDSGDEQFF	TGCGCCAGCAGCCCCCCGCGGGACTCCGGGGATGAGCAGTTCTTC
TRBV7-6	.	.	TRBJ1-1	CASSVGQKTEAFF	TGTGCCAGCAGCGTAGGACAGAAAACTGAAGCTTTCTTT
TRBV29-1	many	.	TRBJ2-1	CSVENRSPYNEQFF	TGCAGCGTCGAAAACAGGAGCCCCTACAATGAGCAGTTCTTC
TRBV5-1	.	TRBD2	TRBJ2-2	CASSLGLAGSTGELFF	TGCGCCAGCAGCTTGGGACTAGCGGGGAGCACCGGGGAGCTGTTTTTT
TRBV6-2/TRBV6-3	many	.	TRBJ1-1	CASTPGGTEAFF	TGTGCCAGCACCCCCGGGGGCACTGAAGCTTTCTTT
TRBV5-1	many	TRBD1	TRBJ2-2	CASSIPTGANTGELFF	TGCGCCAGCAGCATCCCGACAGGGGCGAACACCGGGGAGCTGTTTTTT
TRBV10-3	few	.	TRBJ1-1	CAGRGAEGLAEAFF	TGTGCCGGCCGGGGGGCGGAAGGGTTAGCTGAAGCTTTCTTT
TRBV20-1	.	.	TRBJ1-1	CSANPEGGETEAFF	TGCAGTGCTAATCCGGAGGGAGGGGAGACTGAAGCTTTCTTT
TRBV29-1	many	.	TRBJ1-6	CSVEEPGALSPLHF	TGCAGCGTTGAAGAACCGGGAGCTTTGTCACCCCTCCACTTT
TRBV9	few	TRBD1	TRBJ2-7	CASSVGDSTIYEQYF	TGTGCCAGCAGCGTAGGGGACAGTACAATCTACGAGCAGTACTTC
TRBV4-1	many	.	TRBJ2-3	CASSIQGADTQYF	TGCGCCAGCAGCATACAGGGAGCAGATACGCAGTATTTT
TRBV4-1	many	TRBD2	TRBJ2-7	CASSQNSGRTYEQYF	TGCGCCAGCAGCCAAAATAGCGGGCGCACCTACGAGCAGTACTTC
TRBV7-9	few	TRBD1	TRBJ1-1	CASRYGQGVFTEAFF	TGTGCCAGCAGATATGGACAGGGGGTATTTACTGAAGCTTTCTTT
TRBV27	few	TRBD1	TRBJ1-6	CASSPRTGSSYNSPLHF	TGTGCCAGCAGTCCCCGGACAGGGAGCTCCTATAATTCACCCCTCCACTTT
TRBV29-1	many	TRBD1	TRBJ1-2	CSVSGGQGNFGYGYTF	TGCAGCGTCTCTGGGGGACAGGGTAATTTTGGCTATGGCTACACCTTC
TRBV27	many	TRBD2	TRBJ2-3	CASSLPPTSGRSDTQYF	TGTGCCAGCAGTTTACCGCCGACTAGCGGGAGATCAGATACGCAGTATTTT
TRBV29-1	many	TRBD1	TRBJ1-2	CSVSRTGEFTGYTF	TGCAGCGTTTCTCGGACAGGGGAATTCACCGGCTACACCTTC
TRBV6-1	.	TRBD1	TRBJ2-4	CASRETGGAGNIQYF	TGTGCCAGCAGGGAGACAGGGGGCGCCGGAAACATTCAGTACTTC
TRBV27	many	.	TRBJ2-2	CASSLSRNTGELFF	TGTGCCAGCAGTTTATCCAGGAACACCGGGGAGCTGTTTTTT
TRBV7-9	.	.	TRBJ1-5	CASSFGPGRQPQHF	TGTGCCAGCAGCTTTGGGCCGGGGCGGCAGCCCCAGCATTTT
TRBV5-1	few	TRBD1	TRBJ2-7	CASRTDRGNYEQYF	TGCGCCAGCAGAACGGACAGGGGAAACTACGAGCAGTACTTC
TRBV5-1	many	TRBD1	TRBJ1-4	CASSLGTGVDEKLFF	TGCGCCAGCAGCTTGGGGACAGGGGTGGATGAAAAACTGTTTTTT
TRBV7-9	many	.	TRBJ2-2	CASSPYVGELFF	TGTGCCAGCAGCCCTTATGTTGGGGAGCTGTTTTTT
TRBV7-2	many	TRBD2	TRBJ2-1	CASSLGGTSGYNEQFF	TGTGCCAGCAGCTTAGGTGGGACTAGCGGGTACAATGAGCAGTTCTTC
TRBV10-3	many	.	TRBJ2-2	CAITPTLDTGELFF	TGTGCCATCACCCCGACCCTTGACACCGGGGAGCTGTTTTTT
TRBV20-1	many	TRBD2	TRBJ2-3	CSASRDGRADTQYF	TGCAGTGCTAGTCGTGACGGGAGGGCAGATACGCAGTATTTT
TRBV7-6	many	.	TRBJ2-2	CASSRRRGQDGELFF	TGTGCCAGCAGCCGACGGAGGGGGCAAGACGGGGAGCTGTTTTTT
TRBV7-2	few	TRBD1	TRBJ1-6	CASSLPTGGVSPLHF	TGTGCCAGCAGCTTACCAACAGGGGGCGTTTCACCCCTCCACTTT
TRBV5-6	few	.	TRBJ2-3	CASSLGTWTSTDTQYF	TGTGCCAGCAGCTTGGGAACCTGGACAAGCACAGATACGCAGTATTTT
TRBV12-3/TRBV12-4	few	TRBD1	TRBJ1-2	CASSYTQRQGLAGYTF	TGTGCCAGCAGTTACACGCAGAGACAGGGGCTCGCCGGCTACACCTTC
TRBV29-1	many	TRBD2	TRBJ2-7	CSVGGLAGSYEQYF	TGCAGCGTGGGGGGACTAGCGGGATCCTACGAGCAGTACTTC
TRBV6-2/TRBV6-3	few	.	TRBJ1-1	CASSYRTNTEAFF	TGTGCCAGCAGTTACAGGACGAACACTGAAGCTTTCTTT
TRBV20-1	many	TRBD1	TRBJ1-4	CSAKAAGGEGEKLFF	TGCAGTGCTAAAGCCGCAGGGGGAGAAGGTGAAAAACTGTTTTTT
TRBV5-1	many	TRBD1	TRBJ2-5	CASSSTGGRETQYF	TGCGCCAGCAGTTCGACAGGGGGTCGTGAGACCCAGTACTTC
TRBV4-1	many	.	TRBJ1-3	CASSQKTGTAPIYF	TGCGCCAGCAGCCAAAAGACCGGGACGGCGCCCATATATTTT
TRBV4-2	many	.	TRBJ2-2	CASSRLQGDGTGELFF	TGTGCCAGCAGCCGCCTACAGGGAGATGGGACCGGGGAGCTGTTTTTT
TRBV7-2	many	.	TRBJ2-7	CASSSTGPYEQYF	TGTGCCAGCAGCTCCACAGGCCCCTACGAGCAGTACTTC
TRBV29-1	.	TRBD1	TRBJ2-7	CSAPGTGDEQYF	TGCAGCGCCCCCGGGACAGGGGACGAGCAGTACTTC
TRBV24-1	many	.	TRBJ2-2	CATSDGRSNTGELFF	TGTGCCACCAGTGATGGGAGAAGCAACACCGGGGAGCTGTTTTTT
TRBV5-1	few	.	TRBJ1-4	CASSLIPAEKLFF	TGCGCCAGCAGCTTAATCCCGGCTGAAAAACTGTTTTTT
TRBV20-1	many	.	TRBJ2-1	CSANQGGTYNEQFF	TGCAGTGCAAACCAGGGGGGAACCTACAATGAGCAGTTCTTC
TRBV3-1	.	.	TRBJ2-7	CASSQGSVQTSEQYF	TGTGCCAGCAGCCAGGGTAGCGTCCAGACATCCGAGCAGTACTTC
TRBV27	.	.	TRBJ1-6	CASSLSAISPLHF	TGTGCCAGCAGTTTATCCGCGATTTCACCCCTCCACTTT
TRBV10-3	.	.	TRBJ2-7	CAISRDSPSEQYF	TGTGCCATCAGTCGGGACTCTCCTAGCGAGCAGTACTTC
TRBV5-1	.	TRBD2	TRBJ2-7	CASRGLAGAGSYEQYF	TGCGCCAGCAGGGGACTAGCGGGAGCGGGCTCCTACGAGCAGTACTTC